This T cell receptor (beta chain) was identified in a study of shared clonotypes between healthy human individuals. CDR1 and CDR2 (germline): GTSNPN, SVGIG (reference sequence). This CDR3 contains 12 residues. Trimming removed 8 bases from V and 6 bases from J; junction bases left unmatched: 8. Generated by immunoSEQ multiplex PCR, the TCRdb table keeps only in-frame clones and is missing some. The data show about half a million clones, roughly 80% seen once. This chain links TRBV30 with TRBJ2-7; 9 bases map to TRBD2. The sequence came from a middle-aged woman in good health. Some clones in this sample may be carry-over from other donors' samples. The sample consisted of PBMCs. The CDR3 nucleotides read TGTGCCCTGCGGCCTAGCGGGATCGAGCAGTACTTC. It specifies CALRPSGIEQYF.